The 4 T cell receptor beta chains presented below share a single source sample, sequenced in a study of OX40 agonist ivuxolimab in advanced cancers. Preparation of the library involved the immunoSEQ multiplex PCR assay. TCRdb's version of the immuneACCESS table is confined to in-frame rearrangements and falls short of the full clone set. An unresolved V gene accounts for under half of the shortfall where checked; the remainder is of unknown origin. The sample data list over 50,000 clones, and about 86% of these were observed just once. The ten largest clonotypes hold around 0.6% of the sample. Source: CD4+ or CD8+ T cells sorted from blood, taken in a trial of the OX40 agonist ivuxolimab. These receptors came from an adult with an advanced solid tumor such as melanoma, head and neck, liver or kidney cancer.

The genes are TRBV7-2 and TRBJ1-2; D is perhaps TRBD1 (5 bases). CDR3 size: 15 residues. V lost 0 bases to trimming and J lost 7 bases, with 15 bases between them. CDR1 and CDR2 from the germline V gene are SGHTA and FQGNSA. The CDR3 is CASSLAREQAGGYTF. CDR3 nucleotides: TGTGCCAGCAGCTTAGCGCGAGAACAGGCGGGTGGCTACACCTTC.

V gene TRBV6-1 combines with J gene TRBJ2-7, with 7 bases aligning to TRBD1. CDR1 is MNHNS, CDR2 SASEGT, per germline. The V and J ends lost 7 bases and 7 bases, in that order; junction bases with no gene match: 10. This CDR3 has 13 amino acids. The CDR3 coding sequence is TGTGCCAGCAACGACAGGGCCTGGGAGGAGCAGTACTTC. Translated: CASNDRAWEEQYF.

V usage is TRBV18 and J usage is TRBJ1-1; TRBD1 might be the D (5 bases). This CDR3 spans 15 amino acids. Trimming pared 1 base from V and 5 bases from J, leaving 14 bases between. From germline, CDR1 is KGHSH and CDR2 LQKENI. The CDR3: CASSPRAGKGTEAFF. The DNA for the CDR3 is TGTGCCAGCTCACCACGGGCAGGGAAAGGTACTGAAGCTTTCTTT. The entire variable domain, with the rest obtained from reference TRBV18 and TRBJ1-1, is as follows: NAGVMQNPRHLVRRRGQEARLRCSPMKGHSHVYWYRQLPEEGLKFMVYLQKENIIDESGMPKERFSAEFPKEGPSILRIQQVVRGDSAAYFCASSPRAGKGTEAFFGQGTRLTVV.

In its sample, this clone was seen a few times. The rearrangement links TRBV14 to TRBJ2-1; D uncertain. The CDR3 spans 11 residues. Germline V gene data show CDR1 as SGHDN and CDR2 as FVKESK. V lost 0 bases to trimming and J lost 13 bases, with 7 bases between them. The CDR3 nucleotides read TGTGCCAGCAGCCAAGAGGTTCTTCAGTTCTTC. Translating it yields CASSQEVLQFF.